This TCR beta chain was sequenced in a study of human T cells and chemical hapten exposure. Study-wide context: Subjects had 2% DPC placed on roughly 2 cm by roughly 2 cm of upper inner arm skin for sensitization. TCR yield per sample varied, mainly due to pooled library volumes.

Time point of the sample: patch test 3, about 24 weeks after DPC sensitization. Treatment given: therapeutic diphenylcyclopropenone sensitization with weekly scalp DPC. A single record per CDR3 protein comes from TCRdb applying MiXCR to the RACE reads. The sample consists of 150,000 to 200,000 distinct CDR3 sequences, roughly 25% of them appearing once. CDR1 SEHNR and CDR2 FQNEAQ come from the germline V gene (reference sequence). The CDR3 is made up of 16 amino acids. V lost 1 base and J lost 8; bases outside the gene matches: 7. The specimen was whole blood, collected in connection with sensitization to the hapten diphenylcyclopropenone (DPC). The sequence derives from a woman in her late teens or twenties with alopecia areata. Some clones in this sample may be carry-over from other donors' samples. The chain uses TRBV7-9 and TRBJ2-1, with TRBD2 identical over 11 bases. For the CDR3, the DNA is TGTGCCAGCAGCTTAGGACCTAGCGGGAGGTATCATGAGCAGTTCTTC. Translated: CASSLGPSGRYHEQFF.